These 24 T cell receptor beta chains came from one sample sequenced in a study of CD8+CD57+ T cells in acquired aplastic anemia. Patients included in sequencing had previously demonstrated CD8+CD57+ cell expansion by flow cytometry. Profiling that covered TCR beta VDJ and CDR3 relied on genomic DNA as its template. A single record per CDR3 protein comes from TCRdb applying MiXCR to the reads. The sample records over 150,000 distinct CDR3 sequences, 70% to 75% being singletons. Sequenced: sorted CD4+, CD8+, or CD8+CD57+ T cells (not recorded which) from PBMCs. The receptors were sampled from a human donor with aplastic anemia.

The V and J genes are TRBV7-6 and TRBJ1-1; D uncertain. This CDR3 has 14 residues. Trimming pared 1 base from V and 5 bases from J, leaving 11 bases between. Germline loops: CDR1 SGHVS, CDR2 FNYEAQ. For the CDR3, the DNA is TGTGCCAGCAGCTTAGGGATCGGGCAGACTGAAGCTTTCTTT. Its translation is CASSLGIGQTEAFF.

Written as DNA, the CDR3 is TGTGCCAGCAGTGACAAGGGAGACACCGGGGAGCTGTTTTTT. The encoded protein is CASSDKGDTGELFF. The V gene is TRBV6-4, the J gene TRBJ2-2, with a weak D call TRBD2 (5 bases). Germline assignment: CDR1 MRHNA and CDR2 SNTAGT. Trimming pared 2 bases from V and 3 bases from J, leaving 7 bases between. The CDR3 is 14 amino acids.

About this clonotype: The DNA is omitted, as the CDR3 cannot be located on it reliably, and the CDR3 follows TCRdb's listing. CDR3 sequence reads: CASSVGRGTF. The chain uses TRBV9 and TRBJ1-2; the table assigns TRBD1, which was not confirmed against the DNA. The CDR3 spans 10 residues, counting both ends. Germline CDR1 and CDR2: SGDLS and YYNGEE.

V usage is TRBV20-1 and J usage is TRBJ1-2; TRBD1 matches at 7 bases. The V segment lost 5 bases and the J segment 3 bases; nucleotides outside the gene matches: 0. The CDR3 runs 11 residues. Germline loops: CDR1 DFQATT, CDR2 SNEGSKA (reference sequence). The CDR3 DNA follows: TGCAGTGCTGGGACAGACTATGGCTACACCTTC. It encodes CSAGTDYGYTF.

Only a few counts were recorded for this clonotype. This sequence joins TRBV20-1 and TRBJ2-3, with TRBD1 identical over 11 bases. Trimming cost V 6 bases and J 1 base; bases outside gene matches: 9. The length of the CDR3 is 16 residues. The germline gives CDR1 DFQATT, CDR2 SNEGSKA (reference sequence). CDR3 sequence reads: CSAPFRTGGGTDTQYF. The CDR3 DNA reads TGCAGTGCCCCGTTTAGGACAGGGGGCGGCACAGATACGCAGTATTTT.

V gene TRBV7-6 combines with J gene TRBJ2-7; 9 bases are shared with TRBD2. CDR1 is SGHVS, CDR2 FNYEAQ, per germline. After removal of 5 bases from V and 5 bases from J, the junction contained 13 bases not matched to a gene. CDR3 length: 16 residues. The CDR3 region is CASSPLGSGSANEQYF. CDR3 nucleotide sequence: TGTGCCAGCAGCCCACTTGGTAGCGGGAGTGCCAACGAGCAGTACTTC.

The rearrangement links TRBV4-1 to TRBJ1-2, with 12 nucleotides matching TRBD1. J gave up 7 bases and V 3 bases, and 3 bases lay outside the gene matches. This CDR3 has 14 amino acids. Looked up from germline, CDR1 is MGHRA and CDR2 is YSYEKL. CDR3 amino acids: CASSQGTGGSGYTF. DNA for the CDR3: TGCGCCAGCAGCCAGGGGACAGGGGGCTCTGGCTACACCTTC.

The CDR3 nucleotides read TGTGCCATCAGTGAGCCAGGGATCCGGACAGGACAGCAGCCCCAGCATTTT. This sequence encodes CAISEPGIRTGQQPQHF. The chain joins TRBV10-3 to TRBJ1-5, with 7 positions matching TRBD1. Germline CDR1 reads ENHRY; CDR2 reads SYGVKD. J was trimmed by 7 bases and V by 2 bases; bases with no gene match: 14. CDR3 size: 17 residues.

This sequence joins TRBV2 and TRBJ1-3; D is unclear. Germline loops: CDR1 SNHLY, CDR2 FYNNEI. Between the trimmed V and J ends, which lost 4 bases and 0 bases, there was a span of 7 bases. The CDR3 runs 14 residues. The CDR3 coding sequence is TGTGCCAGCAGTGCAGTCCTCTCTGGAAACACCATATATTTT. Its protein is CASSAVLSGNTIYF. Supplemented by reference TRBV2 and TRBJ1-3, the full variable domain reads EPEVTQTPSHQVTQMGQEVILRCVPISNHLYFYWYRQILGQKVEFLVSFYNNEISEKSEIFDDQFSVERPDGSNFTLKIRSTKLEDSAMYFCASSAVLSGNTIYFGEGSWLTVV.

The CDR3 is CSAYRERYGYTF. CDR3 nucleotide sequence: TGCAGTGCTTACAGGGAGAGGTATGGCTACACCTTC. This sequence joins TRBV20-1 and TRBJ1-2; tentative D call: TRBD1 (6 bases). The CDR3 loop spans 12 amino acids. Germline V gives CDR1 DFQATT, CDR2 SNEGSKA (reference sequence). V lost 5 bases and J 5 bases, leaving 12 bases between the germline ends.

The chain combines TRBV29-1 with TRBJ1-1; D is undetermined. Germline V CDR1 and CDR2: SQVTM, ANQGSEA. V lost 4 bases and J 3 bases, leaving 9 bases between the germline ends. The CDR3 runs 12 residues. CDR3 amino acids: CSVVSSYTEAFF. The CDR3 DNA is TGCAGCGTTGTGAGCAGCTACACTGAAGCTTTCTTT.

The chain links TRBV20-1 to TRBJ1-3; the match to TRBD1 covers 9 bases. V lost 0 bases, J lost 9 bases, and 9 bases stayed unmatched. CDR3 length: 15 amino acids. The germline CDR1 and CDR2 sequences are DFQATT and SNEGSKA (reference sequence). The CDR3 sequence: CSARDRDRAAGTIYF. The CDR3 DNA follows: TGCAGTGCTAGAGATCGGGACAGGGCCGCAGGCACCATATATTTT.

J is TRBJ1-1 and V is TRBV15; 9 positions agree with TRBD1. The junction had 4 bases not matched to a gene; V was cut back by 1 base and J by 10 bases. The germline V gene has CDR1 LNHNV and CDR2 YYDKDF (reference sequence). There are 13 residues in the CDR3. The CDR3 spells CATSRGDREGAFF. The CDR3 DNA follows: TGTGCCACCAGCAGAGGGGACAGGGAGGGAGCTTTCTTT.

The chain has TRBV15 and TRBJ2-5; weak D call: TRBD1 (5 bases). CDR1 is LNHNV and CDR2 is YYDKDF in the germline V gene (reference sequence). V was cut by 4 bases and J by 0 bases, with 12 bases left in between. The CDR3 has 15 amino acids. This CDR3 is CATSIRTSDQETQYF. The CDR3 DNA sequence: TGTGCCACCAGCATACGGACATCCGACCAAGAGACCCAGTACTTC.

Remarks on this clonotype: Germline and junction disagree at one end, which may indicate a read error. The chain has TRBV7-7 and TRBJ2-5, with 7 bases that match TRBD1. The CDR3 has 13 residues. Germline V CDR1 and CDR2: SSHAT, FNYEAQ (reference sequence). DNA for the CDR3: TGTGCTAGCAGCCTGGACAGGACCGAGACCCAGTACTTC. It yields the protein CASSLDRTETQYF.

The chain links TRBV24-1 to TRBJ2-3, with 7 bases lining up with TRBD2. The CDR3 is 13 amino acids. Trimming removed 7 bases from V and 3 bases from J; junction bases left unmatched: 3. From germline, CDR1 is KGHDR and CDR2 SFDVKD. CDR3 DNA: TGTGCCACCAGCGGGGGGACGACAGATACGCAGTATTTT. This codes for CATSGGTTDTQYF.

The V call is TRBV2, the J call TRBJ1-2; 8 bases line up with TRBD1. CDR1 is SNHLY and CDR2 is FYNNEI in the germline V gene. V gave up 6 bases and J gave up 4 bases; unmatched junction bases: 7. The CDR3 sequence is 14 residues long. The CDR3 bases are TGTGCCAGCAGCCAAGGACAGGGTGGCTATGGCTACACCTTC. Translation: CASSQGQGGYGYTF.

The chain uses TRBV2 and TRBJ1-2; the D is unclear. The V gene lost 3 bases and the J gene lost 3 bases, with 14 bases spanning the gap. CDR1 and CDR2 (germline): SNHLY, FYNNEI. This CDR3 has 15 residues. CDR3 bases: TGTGCCAGCAGTGATAGGGCAGTACGAGACTATGGCTACACCTTC. Amino acids: CASSDRAVRDYGYTF.

Comment on this clonotype: Since a much larger clone is just one base distant, this may be a read error. This rearrangement joins TRBV20-1 to TRBJ2-5; 7 bases map to TRBD2. Germline V gene lookup returns CDR1 DFQATT and CDR2 SNEGSKA (reference sequence). The J segment lost 1 base and the V segment lost 0 bases, leaving 8 bases of the junction unmatched. The CDR3 is 16 residues long. In DNA, the CDR3 is TGCAGTGCTAGAGATTACCGGGGGGTCCTCCAAGAGACCCAGTACTTC. It codes for CSARDYRGVLQETQYF.

This clonotype was recorded many times. The chain uses TRBV30 and TRBJ2-7; no definite D call. The germline V and J ends were trimmed by 2 bases and 2 bases, with 4 bases remaining between them. Per the germline V gene, CDR1 is GTSNPN and CDR2 is SVGIG (reference sequence). CDR3 size: 11 residues. The CDR3, as DNA: TGTGCCTGGAGTCCAGCCTACGAGCAGTACTTC. This translates into CAWSPAYEQYF.

The chain has TRBV5-8 and TRBJ2-1; 8 positions agree with TRBD1. V was pared by 8 bases and J by 6 bases, with 10 bases of the junction left unmatched. Germline values: CDR1 SGHTS, CDR2 YDEGEE. The CDR3 sequence is 14 residues long. The CDR3 coding sequence is TGTGCCAGGACTCAGGGGGCTGGAGGCAATGAGCAGTTCTTC. Translating it yields CARTQGAGGNEQFF.

The genes are TRBV5-1 and TRBJ2-1; 10 positions match TRBD2. This CDR3 contains 16 residues. V lost 0 bases to trimming and J lost 8 bases; unmatched junction nucleotides: 8. In germline, CDR1 is SGHRS, CDR2 YFSETQ. CDR3 in DNA: TGCGCCAGCAGCTTGGTGGTAGCGGGAGGTCGGGATGAGCAGTTCTTC. Amino acid sequence: CASSLVVAGGRDEQFF.

This clonotype has at least ten counts. This chain links TRBV12-3 or TRBV12-4 with TRBJ2-7, with a tentative D call TRBD2 (5 bases). CDR3 size: 12 residues. The V and J ends lost 6 bases and 2 bases respectively, with 8 bases between them. The CDR3 protein is CASSLGAYEQYF. CDR3 sequence (DNA): TGTGCCAGCAGCTTGGGAGCCTACGAGCAGTACTTC.

The J gene is TRBJ2-3, the V gene TRBV5-5, with 9 bases lining up with TRBD2. V lost 2 bases to trimming and J lost 2 bases; unmatched junction nucleotides: 6. Germline CDR1 and CDR2: SGHKS and YYEKEE (reference sequence). The CDR3 runs to 16 residues. The CDR3 coding sequence is TGTGCCAGCAGCTTAGGGCTAGCGGGAAACACAGATACGCAGTATTTT. Translating gives CASSLGLAGNTDTQYF.